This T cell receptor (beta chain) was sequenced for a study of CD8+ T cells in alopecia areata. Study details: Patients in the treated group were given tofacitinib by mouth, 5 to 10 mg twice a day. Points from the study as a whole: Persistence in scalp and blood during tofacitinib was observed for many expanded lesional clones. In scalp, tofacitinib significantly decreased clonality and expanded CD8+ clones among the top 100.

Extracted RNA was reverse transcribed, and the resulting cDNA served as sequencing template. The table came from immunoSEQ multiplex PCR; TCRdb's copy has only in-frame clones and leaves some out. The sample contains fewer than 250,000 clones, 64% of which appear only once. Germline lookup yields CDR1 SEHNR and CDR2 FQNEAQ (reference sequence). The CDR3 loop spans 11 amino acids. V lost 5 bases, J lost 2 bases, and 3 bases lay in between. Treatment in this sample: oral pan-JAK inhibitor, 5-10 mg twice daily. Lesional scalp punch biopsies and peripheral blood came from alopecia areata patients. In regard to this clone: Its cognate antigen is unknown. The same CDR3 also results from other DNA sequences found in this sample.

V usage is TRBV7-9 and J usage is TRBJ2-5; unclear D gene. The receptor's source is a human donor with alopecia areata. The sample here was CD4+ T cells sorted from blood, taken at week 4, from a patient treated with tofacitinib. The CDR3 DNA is TGTGCCAGCAGCGCGCAAGAGACCCAGTACTTC. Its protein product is CASSAQETQYF.